One and the same sample provided the 31 T cell receptor beta chains below, sequenced in a study of shared T cell receptors in the human thymus. TCRdb's table, derived via immunoSEQ multiplex PCR, lists solely in-frame clones and lacks some. The repertoire holds some 700,000 clones, around 89% seen once, with about 0.01% in the top ten. This same sample was also part of a study on human thymus T cells.

Sequenced: thymocytes. All receptors come from a boy under two years old with a congenital heart defect.

The count of this clone is one. The gene calls are TRBV28 and TRBJ2-2, with 11 bases fitting TRBD2. CDR1 is MDHEN and CDR2 is SYDVKM in the germline V gene. The ends lost 4 bases at V and 0 bases at J; junction bases unmatched: 7. The CDR3 contains 18 residues. In DNA form, the CDR3 reads TGTGCCAGCAGTTCTCCCGGGACTAGCGGTTCGAACACCGGGGAGCTGTTTTTT. Protein: CASSSPGTSGSNTGELFF.

About this clone: An end of the junction differs from the germline gene, which may be a read error. Other nucleotide sequences in the sample specify the same CDR3. The chain has TRBV30 and TRBJ2-7; 7 positions match TRBD1. The CDR3 is made up of 17 amino acids. The germline CDR1 and CDR2 sequences are GTSNPN and SVGIG (reference sequence). CDR3 loop: CAWSPIPTGTDAYEQYF. CDR3 nucleotide sequence: TGTGCCTGGAGTCCCATACCGACCGGGACAGATGCCTATGAGCAGTACTTC.

This clone was detected once. The chain combines TRBV27 with TRBJ2-1, with TRBD2 matching over 15 bases. This CDR3 comprises 16 residues. The trim removed 9 bases at V and 9 bases at J, leaving 12 bases unmatched. Looked up from germline, CDR1 is MNHEY and CDR2 is SMNVEV (reference sequence). The CDR3 sequence is CASKNGLAGGLGEQFF. CDR3 nucleotides: TGTGCCAGTAAAAACGGACTAGCGGGAGGGCTAGGTGAGCAGTTCTTC.

This chain joins TRBV5-6 and TRBJ2-3; possibly TRBD2 for D (5 bases). Per the germline V gene, CDR1 is SGHDT and CDR2 is YYEEEE. This CDR3 is 15 amino acids long. V lost 3 bases and J 4 bases, leaving 15 bases between the germline ends. In DNA form, the CDR3 reads TGTGCCAGCAGCTCCCAGGTTTCTAGCCCAGATACGCAGTATTTT. Translation gives CASSSQVSSPDTQYF. The full variable domain, in which reference TRBV5-6 and TRBJ2-3 provide the parts outside the CDR3, is DAGVTQSPTHLIKTRGQQVTLRCSPKSGHDTVSWYQQALGQGPQFIFQYYEEEERQRGNFPDRFSGHQFPNYSSELNVNALLLGDSALYLCASSSQVSSPDTQYFGPGTRLTVL.

This chain uses TRBV15 with TRBJ2-5; D is possibly TRBD1 (6 bases). The germline CDR1 and CDR2 sequences are LNHNV and YYDKDF (reference sequence). The V gene lost 1 base and the J gene lost 1 base, with 7 bases spanning the gap. This CDR3 contains 14 residues. The DNA of the CDR3 is TGTGCCACCAGCAGAGTAGGGGGCCAAGAGACCCAGTACTTC. This sequence encodes CATSRVGGQETQYF.

The chain employs TRBV5-4 and TRBJ2-3; D might be TRBD2 (6 bases). The germline V and J ends were trimmed by 0 bases and 5 bases, with 16 bases remaining between them. The CDR3 extends over 16 amino acids. From germline, CDR1 is SGHNT and CDR2 YYREEE (reference sequence). CDR3 loop: CASSLGGGIGGDTQYF. The CDR3 nucleotides are TGTGCCAGCAGCTTGGGGGGCGGGATTGGTGGAGATACGCAGTATTTT.

This clone appeared a single time. The CDR3 nucleotides are TGTGCTAGTAGCGTACAGGTTGGAGATACGCAGTATTTT. Translation gives CASSVQVGDTQYF. J is TRBJ2-3 and V is TRBV12-5; possibly TRBD1 for D (5 bases). The V end lost 8 bases, the J end lost 5 bases, and 14 bases lay between the germline ends. Germline-derived CDR1 and CDR2 are LGHNT and FRNRAP. The CDR3 extends over 13 amino acids.

The V and J genes are TRBV5-6 and TRBJ2-1, with 15 positions matching TRBD2. V shed 4 bases and J 1 base; nucleotides not matched to a gene: 3. The CDR3 is 17 amino acids. Germline CDR1 and CDR2: SGHDT and YYEEEE. CDR3 protein: CASSRTSGRVSYNEQFF. The DNA for the CDR3 is TGTGCCAGCAGCCGGACTAGCGGGAGGGTTTCCTACAATGAGCAGTTCTTC.

This sequence joins TRBV7-8 and TRBJ2-5; weak D call: TRBD2 (5 bases). The CDR3 extends over 15 amino acids. Trimming shortened V by 1 base and J by 1 base, and 10 bases separated the two germline ends. The V gene's germline CDR1 is SGHVS and CDR2 FQNEAQ. The CDR3 DNA follows: TGTGCCAGCAGCTTAGGAGGGTGGGGCCAAGAGACCCAGTACTTC. Protein sequence: CASSLGGWGQETQYF.

V is TRBV19 and J is TRBJ1-1, with D unclear. This CDR3 spans 12 amino acids. Germline V gives CDR1 LNHDA, CDR2 SQIVND (reference sequence). Between the trimmed V and J ends, which lost 10 bases and 0 bases, there was a span of 9 bases. In DNA form, the CDR3 reads TGTGCCACCAGTCTGATGAACACTGAAGCTTTCTTT. It encodes CATSLMNTEAFF.

V is TRBV11-2 and J is TRBJ2-7; 8 bases agree with TRBD1. The CDR3 extends over 17 amino acids. Per germline, CDR1 SGHAT and CDR2 FQNNGV. The V and J ends lost 2 bases and 0 bases, in that order; junction bases with no gene match: 9. CDR3 loop: CASSLSAYRGSSYEQYF. CDR3 nucleotide sequence: TGTGCCAGCAGCTTATCGGCCTACAGGGGGTCCTCCTACGAGCAGTACTTC. The full variable domain, with the rest looked up from reference TRBV11-2 and TRBJ2-7, is EAGVAQSPRYKIIEKRQSVAFWCNPISGHATLYWYQQILGQGPKLLIQFQNNGVVDDSQLPKDRFSAERLKGVDSTLKIQPAKLEDSAVYLCASSLSAYRGSSYEQYFGPGTRLTVT.

To note about this clone: The junction does not match germline at one end; this may be a read error. V gene TRBV11-2 combines with J gene TRBJ2-1; the match to TRBD1 covers 10 bases. The CDR3 is 17 residues long. In germline, CDR1 is SGHAT, CDR2 FQNNGV. CDR3 DNA: TGTGCCAGCAGCCTAGAGACGGGACAGGGGTCTTGCGATGAGCAGTTCTTC. It translates to CASSLETGQGSCDEQFF.

The chain couples TRBV10-3 to TRBJ1-2; a weak D match, TRBD1 (6 bases). CDR3 size: 15 residues. Deletions cut 1 base from V and 3 bases from J, with 12 bases between. CDR1 is ENHRY, CDR2 SYGVKD, per germline. The CDR3 here is CAISELGDTHYGYTF. The CDR3 bases are TGTGCCATCAGTGAGTTGGGGGACACCCACTATGGCTACACCTTC.

The V and J genes are TRBV28 and TRBJ2-6, with 9 positions matching TRBD1. The germline V gene encodes CDR1 MDHEN and CDR2 SYDVKM. This CDR3 has 19 residues. Germline trimming cut 7 bases from V and 2 bases from J; bases unmatched to any gene: 15. CDR3 sequence (DNA): TGTGCCAGCACTTCCCTGGGGGGACAGGGTGTTACTGGGGCCAACGTCCTGACTTTC. Translating it yields CASTSLGGQGVTGANVLTF.

V is TRBV6-5 and J is TRBJ2-5; a possible D gene is TRBD1 (6 bases). Germline V gives CDR1 MNHEY, CDR2 SVGAGI. The CDR3 has 14 amino acids. V shed 7 bases and J shed 5 bases, with 17 bases lying between them. In nucleotides, the CDR3 is TGTGCCAGCACTCGCGCCGCCAGGGGTGAGACCCAGTACTTC. As protein: CASTRAARGETQYF.

The chain joins TRBV6-4 to TRBJ2-2, with D possibly matching TRBD2 (6 bases). The germline gives CDR1 MRHNA, CDR2 SNTAGT. This CDR3 comprises 15 residues. V lost 2 bases and J 3 bases, leaving 10 bases between the germline ends. Written as DNA, the CDR3 is TGTGCCAGCAGTGACGGGGAGGCGGACACCGGGGAGCTGTTTTTT. Translated: CASSDGEADTGELFF.

The J gene is TRBJ2-5, the V gene TRBV11-3; the D is unclear. CDR1 SGHNT and CDR2 YENEEA come from the germline V gene. This CDR3 is 13 amino acids long. Trimming shortened V by 6 bases and J by 4 bases, and 12 bases separated the two germline ends. In nucleotides, the CDR3 is TGTGCCAGCAGTTTACTGCCCAGAGAGACCCAGTACTTC. Protein sequence: CASSLLPRETQYF. The whole variable domain, remainder taken from reference TRBV11-3 and TRBJ2-5, is EAGVVQSPRYKIIEKKQPVAFWCNPISGHNTLYWYLQNLGQGPELLIRYENEEAVDDSQLPKDRFSAERLKGVDSTLKIQPAELGDSAVYLCASSLLPRETQYFGPGTRLLVL.

Comment on this clone: At one end, the junction sequence differs from germline, possibly due to a read error. V is TRBV6-4 and J is TRBJ2-3, with 8 bases lining up with TRBD1. Germline CDR1 MRHNA, CDR2 SNTAGT. The CDR3 covers 16 residues. The CDR3, as DNA: TGTTCCAGCAGGGGGACAGGACCGATGGGGAAAGATACGCAGTATTTT. Its protein is CSSRGTGPMGKDTQYF.

V usage is TRBV4-1 and J usage is TRBJ2-1; D is possibly TRBD2 (5 bases). The CDR3 is 16 amino acids. Germline lookup yields CDR1 MGHRA and CDR2 YSYEKL. Trimming cost V 0 bases and J 1 base, with 10 bases left between them. CDR3 sequence (DNA): TGCGCCAGCAGCCAAGATCGGAGGTTTTCCTACAATGAGCAGTTCTTC. Its translation is CASSQDRRFSYNEQFF.

The chain combines TRBV2 with TRBJ2-3, with D possibly matching TRBD2 (5 bases). The V gene's germline CDR1 is SNHLY and CDR2 FYNNEI. V lost 2 bases and J lost 2, with 14 bases in between. This CDR3 comprises 16 residues. The CDR3: CASSERELDYTDTQYF. The CDR3 DNA sequence: TGTGCCAGCAGTGAAAGGGAACTAGACTACACAGATACGCAGTATTTT.

The chain carries TRBV25-1 and TRBJ2-5, with TRBD1 matching 9 bases. V shed 11 bases, J shed 5 bases, and the junction held 9 bases outside the gene matches. The length of the CDR3 is 13 residues. Germline V CDR1 and CDR2: MGHDK, SYGVNS. The CDR3 sequence is CAAGDRAPETQYF. The CDR3 DNA is TGTGCCGCCGGGGACAGGGCCCCGGAGACCCAGTACTTC.

The CDR3 protein is CASSHRNQETQYF. CDR3 DNA: TGTGCCAGTAGCCACAGGAACCAAGAGACCCAGTACTTC. The rearrangement joins TRBV19 to TRBJ2-5; maybe TRBD1 (5 bases). CDR1 and CDR2 from the germline V gene are LNHDA and SQIVND (reference sequence). The CDR3 is 13 amino acids. Trimming removed 6 bases from V and 0 bases from J, with 8 bases in between.

The rearrangement joins TRBV4-3 to TRBJ2-1; 9 bases are shared with TRBD2. The germline gives CDR1 LGHNA, CDR2 YSLEER. V lost 1 base to trimming and J lost 6 bases; unmatched junction nucleotides: 19. The CDR3 is 20 residues long. The CDR3 spells CASSQGKASGKRGSANEQFF. The CDR3 bases are TGCGCCAGCAGCCAAGGTAAGGCTAGCGGGAAGAGGGGATCTGCCAATGAGCAGTTCTTC.

This clone was seen only once. J is TRBJ1-2 and V is TRBV5-6; 8 nucleotides align to TRBD1. Losses at the gene ends were 0 bases for V and 5 bases for J; bases not matched to a gene: 12. Germline CDR1 reads SGHDT; CDR2 reads YYEEEE. The CDR3 runs to 17 residues. CDR3 in DNA: TGTGCCAGCAGCTTGGGGGGCGGACAGGGCCGAGTTTATGGCTACACCTTC. It is translated as CASSLGGGQGRVYGYTF.

The V gene is TRBV7-6, the J gene TRBJ2-3; a possible D gene is TRBD2 (6 bases). Between the trimmed V and J ends, which lost 3 bases and 5 bases, there was a span of 15 bases. CDR3 length: 15 residues. The germline gives CDR1 SGHVS, CDR2 FNYEAQ. CDR3 amino acids: CASSFGGEDVDTQYF. The CDR3 coding sequence is TGTGCCAGCAGCTTTGGCGGGGAGGATGTAGATACGCAGTATTTT.

The rearrangement uses TRBV12-2 and TRBJ2-3; the table's D call, TRBD2, has no DNA check behind it. TRBV12-2 represents a pseudogene. This CDR3 comprises 16 residues. The CDR3 bases are TGTGCAAGTCGAGGGCCACTAGCGGGCGGGGGGGATACGCAGTATTTT. Translation gives CASRGPLAGGGDTQYF.

The table lists this clone with a count of one. The rearrangement links TRBV4-3 to TRBJ1-3; possible D gene TRBD1, 6 bases. With 0 bases removed from V and 4 bases from J, the gap between germline ends came to 10 bases. The CDR3 length is 15 residues. Germline V CDR1 and CDR2: LGHNA, YSLEER. CDR3: CASSQDTGRGNTIYF. In DNA, the CDR3 is TGCGCCAGCAGCCAAGACACAGGGAGAGGAAACACCATATATTTT.

V usage is TRBV5-1 and J usage is TRBJ1-2; D is unresolved. V was cut by 0 bases and J by 2 bases, with 23 bases left in between. The CDR3 contains 19 residues. CDR1 is SGHRS, CDR2 YFSETQ, per germline. CDR3 DNA: TGCGCCAGCAGCTTGGTAAAAACCGGGATCCGTTCCTTCAACTATGGCTACACCTTC. Protein product: CASSLVKTGIRSFNYGYTF.

The gene calls are TRBV28 and TRBJ1-4; TRBD1 agrees at 7 bases. CDR1 and CDR2 (germline): MDHEN, SYDVKM. The J segment lost 7 bases and the V segment lost 2 bases, leaving 4 bases of the junction unmatched. The CDR3 sequence is 14 residues long. CDR3 protein: CASSLKGGGEKLFF. The CDR3 region has the DNA TGTGCCAGCAGTTTAAAAGGGGGCGGTGAAAAACTGTTTTTT.

The chain employs TRBV11-1 and TRBJ2-7, with D possibly being TRBD1 (6 bases). The germline V and J ends were trimmed by 4 bases and 2 bases, with 15 bases remaining between them. This CDR3 is 15 amino acids long. The V gene's germline CDR1 is SGHAT and CDR2 FQDESV (reference sequence). This CDR3 is CASSSLPRQAYEQYF. CDR3 coding DNA: TGTGCCAGCAGCTCGCTCCCGCGACAGGCCTACGAGCAGTACTTC.

This clone was observed a handful of times. The V gene is TRBV6-6, the J gene TRBJ2-1; TRBD2 aligns across 9 bases. V shed 5 bases and J 0 bases; nucleotides not matched to a gene: 5. CDR3 length equals 16 residues. Germline V gives CDR1 MNHNY, CDR2 SVGAGI (reference sequence). CDR3 sequence (DNA): TGTGCCAGCAGTCACCATAGCGGGAGCTCCTACAATGAGCAGTTCTTC. Translation gives CASSHHSGSSYNEQFF.